A single sample gave rise to the 16 T cell receptor beta chains below, sequenced in a study of shared clonotypes between healthy human individuals. Profiling relied on immunoSEQ multiplex PCR, and the TCRdb table lists in-frame clones only, not all of them. The repertoire holds about 680,000 clones, with about three quarters as singletons. Input material: memory CD4+ T cells sorted from blood. Noted subset: CD45RA-negative fraction. The origin of the receptors is a woman in her twenties or thirties in good health.

This chain connects TRBV5-1 to TRBJ2-2; tentatively, D is TRBD2 (5 bases). The germline V and J ends were trimmed by 2 bases and 4 bases, with 12 bases remaining between them. The CDR3 covers 15 residues. The germline V gene has CDR1 SGHRS and CDR2 YFSETQ. The chain's CDR3 is CASSFSRESTGELFF. The CDR3 bases are TGCGCCAGCAGCTTTTCGAGGGAGAGCACCGGGGAGCTGTTTTTT. Variable domain in full (rest from reference TRBV5-1 and TRBJ2-2): KAGVTQTPRYLIKTRGQQVTLSCSPISGHRSVSWYQQTPGQGLQFLFEYFSETQRNKGNFPGRFSGRQFSNSRSEMNVSTLELGDSALYLCASSFSRESTGELFFGEGSRLTVL.

On this clone: Compared with germline, one end of the junction differs, possibly owing to a read error. The chain is built from TRBV14 and TRBJ2-7, with 7 bases fitting TRBD2. The CDR3 is made up of 14 amino acids. Germline CDR1 and CDR2: SGHDN and FVKESK. The CDR3 spells CASRQAGNSYEQYF. In DNA, the CDR3 is TGTGCCAGCCGCCAAGCGGGGAATTCCTACGAGCAGTACTTC. The whole variable domain, remainder taken from reference TRBV14 and TRBJ2-7, is EAGVTQFPSHSVIEKGQTVTLRCDPISGHDNLYWYRRVMGKEIKFLLHFVKESKQDESGMPNNRFLAERTGGTYSTLKVQPAELEDSGVYFCASRQAGNSYEQYFGPGTRLTVT.

The chain recombines TRBV7-9 with TRBJ1-2; 8 bases are a match to TRBD1. The CDR3 is 14 residues long. J lost 5 bases, V lost 6 bases, and 8 bases had no gene match. Germline V gene lookup returns CDR1 SEHNR and CDR2 FQNEAQ (reference sequence). The CDR3 region has the DNA TGTGCCAGCAGGCATCAGGGGGCCCAGTATGGCTACACCTTC. Protein product: CASRHQGAQYGYTF.

The V call is TRBV27, the J call TRBJ1-4; D is ambiguous. Trimming removed 7 bases from V and 8 bases from J, with 23 bases in between. This CDR3 contains 16 residues. Germline values: CDR1 MNHEY, CDR2 SMNVEV (reference sequence). CDR3 in amino acids: CASNGRDGWIKEKLFF. The DNA for the CDR3 is TGTGCCAGCAACGGTAGGGATGGGTGGATTAAAGAAAAACTGTTTTTT.

On this clone itself: Other DNA variants within this sample encode the same CDR3. The V and J genes are TRBV28 and TRBJ1-1, with D perhaps TRBD1 (6 bases). Germline V gives CDR1 MDHEN, CDR2 SYDVKM. This CDR3 is built from 14 residues. V lost 1 base to trimming and J lost 4 bases, with 10 bases between them. CDR3 protein: CASSLLGRGTEAFF. The CDR3 coding sequence is TGTGCCAGCAGTTTATTGGGCAGGGGCACTGAAGCTTTCTTT.

The chain combines TRBV28 with TRBJ2-7; 10 bases are a match to TRBD1. Trimming took 2 bases from V and 6 from J; bases not matched to a gene: 7. The germline gives CDR1 MDHEN, CDR2 SYDVKM. This CDR3 is built from 15 residues. The CDR3 region has the DNA TGTGCCAGCAGTTTACTGGGACAGGGGTCGGGCGAGCAGTACTTC. This gives the protein CASSLLGQGSGEQYF.

The rearrangement links TRBV7-9 to TRBJ1-4; 7 nucleotides align to TRBD1. Germline lookup yields CDR1 SEHNR and CDR2 FQNEAQ (reference sequence). With 3 bases clipped from V and 5 bases from J, the junction kept 9 bases outside the gene matches. The CDR3 is made up of 16 amino acids. CDR3 residues: CASSFPQTGTNEKLFF. The DNA of the CDR3 is TGTGCCAGCAGCTTCCCCCAGACAGGGACGAATGAAAAACTGTTTTTT. Full variable domain (remainder filled in from reference TRBV7-9 and TRBJ1-4): DTGVSQNPRHKITKRGQNVTFRCDPISEHNRLYWYRQTLGQGPEFLTYFQNEAQLEKSRLLSDRFSAERPKGSFSTLEIQRTEQGDSAMYLCASSFPQTGTNEKLFFGSGTQLSVL.

To note about this clone: The CDR3 does not end in the conserved phenylalanine or tryptophan, so this is likely a read error. No DNA is shown, since the ends of the CDR3 on it are uncertain; the CDR3 is the one TCRdb lists. CDR3 loop: CAVRQGRQL. This chain links TRBV28 with TRBJ1-2; the listed D gene, TRBD1, was not tested against the DNA. CDR1 is MDHEN, CDR2 SYDVKM, per germline. The CDR3 totals 9 residues, both ends included.

This clone was detected ten times or more. The chain uses TRBV5-1 and TRBJ2-3, with D possibly TRBD2 on 6 matching bases. The CDR3 contains 14 residues. Deletions cut 2 bases from V and 3 bases from J, with 10 bases between. Germline V gene sequence: CDR1 SGHRS, CDR2 YFSETQ. CDR3 amino acids: CASSFGSGTDTQYF. CDR3 sequence (DNA): TGCGCCAGCAGCTTCGGGAGTGGGACAGATACGCAGTATTTT.

V usage is TRBV5-1 and J usage is TRBJ2-2, with D perhaps matching TRBD1 (5 bases). The CDR3 runs to 16 residues. Per the germline V gene, CDR1 is SGHRS and CDR2 is YFSETQ. Trimming cost V 1 base and J 3 bases, with 13 bases left between them. The CDR3, as DNA: TGCGCCAGCAGCTTGAGTGGCGCCAGGGACACCGGGGAGCTGTTTTTT. Translating gives CASSLSGARDTGELFF.

The chain joins TRBV28 to TRBJ1-5; D is unclear. CDR3 size: 12 residues. Germline V gene lookup returns CDR1 MDHEN and CDR2 SYDVKM. The V end was cut by 7 bases, the J end by 1 base, with 5 bases between. DNA of the CDR3: TGTGCCAGCACAGAGAGCAATCAGCCCCAGCATTTT. Encoded protein: CASTESNQPQHF.

The rearrangement links TRBV28 to TRBJ2-2; TRBD1 might be the D (5 bases). There are 13 residues in the CDR3. The germline CDR1 and CDR2 sequences are MDHEN and SYDVKM. The V gene lost 6 bases and the J gene lost 8 bases, with 13 bases spanning the gap. The CDR3 DNA sequence: TGTGCCAGCAGGAACAGGCTGATGGGGGAGCTGTTTTTT. Amino acid sequence: CASRNRLMGELFF.

The rearrangement uses TRBV6-1 and TRBJ1-2; D not resolved. V lost 2 bases and J lost 1, with 11 bases in between. Germline V gene data show CDR1 as MNHNS and CDR2 as SASEGT. The CDR3 contains 15 residues. This CDR3 is CASSENTNNNYGYTF. The CDR3, as DNA: TGTGCCAGCAGTGAAAACACAAACAATAACTATGGCTACACCTTC.

Details on this clone: Distinct nucleotide sequences in the sample also encode this CDR3. The J gene is TRBJ2-1, the V gene TRBV4-1; perhaps D is TRBD1 or TRBD2 (5 bases each). V was pared by 1 base and J by 0 bases, with 7 bases between. Germline CDR1 MGHRA, CDR2 YSYEKL. CDR3 length equals 15 residues. CDR3 protein: CASSQAGTSYNEQFF. The CDR3 bases are TGCGCCAGCAGCCAAGCGGGGACCTCCTACAATGAGCAGTTCTTC.

The chain is built from TRBV4-2 and TRBJ1-5, with D possibly TRBD1 on 5 matching bases. The CDR3 loop spans 15 amino acids. Germline V CDR1 and CDR2: LGHNA, YNFKEQ. The germline V and J ends were trimmed by 3 bases and 5 bases, with 14 bases remaining between them. Written as DNA, the CDR3 is TGTGCCAGCAGCCAGGGGGACGGAACCGATCAGCCCCAGCATTTT. This gives the protein CASSQGDGTDQPQHF.

CDR3 sequence: CASSNRDRHEKLFF. The CDR3 bases are TGTGCCAGCAGTAACCGGGACAGACATGAAAAACTGTTTTTT. The gene calls are TRBV6-6 and TRBJ1-4; 7 bases map to TRBD1. The germline gives CDR1 MNHNY, CDR2 SVGAGI (reference sequence). V lost 5 bases and J lost 6; bases outside the gene matches: 6. The CDR3 length is 14 residues.